This T cell receptor beta chain was identified during a study of blood T cell repertoires in COVID-19. Overall study: From the United States, Italy and Spain came samples of acute and convalescent COVID-19. T cells, B-cell-depleted T cells, or PBMCs supplied cDNA or gDNA.

Per the original methods: Estimated nucleated cell counts came from reference gene primer amplification. Sequencing was performed with immunoSEQ multiplex PCR; in TCRdb, only in-frame clones are kept and a portion is missing. For V, J and clone size, that table is used; D and trimming come from the DNA. The repertoire holds about 190,000 clones, with around 85% as singletons. Germline V gives CDR1 SGHAT, CDR2 FQNNGV. The CDR3 covers 15 residues. Unmatched junction bases numbered 8, after V lost 5 bases and J lost 7 bases. Sequencing input: peripheral blood. The V call is TRBV11-2, the J call TRBJ1-4, with TRBD1 identical over 9 bases. The receptor's source is a man aged 25 to 40 with acute or convalescent COVID-19. CDR3 coding DNA: TGTGCCAGCAGCCGAGAGGGGACAGGGAGTGAAAAACTGTTTTTT. Amino acid sequence: CASSREGTGSEKLFF.